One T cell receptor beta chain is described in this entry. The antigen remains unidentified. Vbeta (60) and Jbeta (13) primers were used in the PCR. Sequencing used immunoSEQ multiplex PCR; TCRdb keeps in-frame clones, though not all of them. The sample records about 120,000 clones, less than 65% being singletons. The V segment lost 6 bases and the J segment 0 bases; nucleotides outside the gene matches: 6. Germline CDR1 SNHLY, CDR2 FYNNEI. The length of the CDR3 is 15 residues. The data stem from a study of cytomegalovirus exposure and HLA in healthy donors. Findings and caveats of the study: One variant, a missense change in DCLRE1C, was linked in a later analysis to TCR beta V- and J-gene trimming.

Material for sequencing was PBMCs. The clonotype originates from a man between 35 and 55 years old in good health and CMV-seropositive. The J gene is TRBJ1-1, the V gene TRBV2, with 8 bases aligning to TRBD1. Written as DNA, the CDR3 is TGTGCCAGCAGGCGACAGGGGTTACTGAACACTGAAGCTTTCTTT. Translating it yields CASRRQGLLNTEAFF.